This passage covers 26 T cell receptor beta chains from one sample sequenced in a study of OX40 agonist ivuxolimab in advanced cancers. Clones were read by immunoSEQ multiplex PCR, and TCRdb kept only the in-frame ones, dropping some. The data contain tens of thousands of clones, roughly 87% of them singletons. This specimen consisted of CD4+ or CD8+ T cells sorted from blood, obtained in a trial of the OX40 agonist ivuxolimab. The receptors derive from an adult with an advanced solid tumor such as melanoma, head and neck, liver or kidney cancer.

The chain combines TRBV11-1 with TRBJ1-1; D is undetermined. The CDR3 is 12 amino acids. V was cut by 0 bases and J by 7 bases, with 6 bases left in between. Looked up from germline, CDR1 is SGHAT and CDR2 is FQDESV (reference sequence). The CDR3, as DNA: TGTGCCAGCAGCTTAGCTGGACGTGAAGCTTTCTTT. Protein sequence: CASSLAGREAFF.

The chain employs TRBV18 and TRBJ2-7; D may be TRBD2 (5 bases). V was clipped by 3 bases and J by 3 bases, with 12 bases between them. The CDR3 spans 14 residues. Germline lookup yields CDR1 KGHSH and CDR2 LQKENI. CDR3: CASSPPTGSYEQYF. CDR3 coding DNA: TGTGCCAGCTCACCGCCGACGGGGAGCTACGAGCAGTACTTC. Full variable domain (missing parts from reference TRBV18 and TRBJ2-7): NAGVMQNPRHLVRRRGQEARLRCSPMKGHSHVYWYRQLPEEGLKFMVYLQKENIIDESGMPKERFSAEFPKEGPSILRIQQVVRGDSAAYFCASSPPTGSYEQYFGPGTRLTVT.

The V call is TRBV6-1, the J call TRBJ1-4; D remains unclear. Germline V lookup: CDR1 MNHNS, CDR2 SASEGT. V was trimmed by 3 bases and J by 7 bases, leaving 12 bases between them. CDR3 length: 14 residues. CDR3 sequence reads: CASSERTRGEKLFF. The CDR3 DNA reads TGTGCCAGCAGTGAGAGGACCCGGGGTGAAAAACTGTTTTTT.

This chain connects TRBV30 to TRBJ2-5; TRBD1 agrees at 7 bases. The length of the CDR3 is 13 residues. Germline lookup yields CDR1 GTSNPN and CDR2 SVGIG (reference sequence). V trimming: 2 bases; J trimming: 5 bases; junction bases outside the gene matches: 5. Here the CDR3 DNA reads TGTGCCTGGAGTCGAGGGGGCAGGGAGACCCAGTACTTC. This codes for CAWSRGGRETQYF.

CDR3 in amino acids: CASSLDVRGDYGYTF. The CDR3 DNA sequence: TGCGCCAGCAGCTTGGACGTTAGGGGGGACTATGGCTACACCTTC. The chain links TRBV5-1 to TRBJ1-2; TRBD1 might be the D (6 bases). Germline lookup yields CDR1 SGHRS and CDR2 YFSETQ. The CDR3 is 15 amino acids. The V end lost 0 bases, the J end lost 3 bases, and 12 bases lay between the germline ends.

The chain couples TRBV7-9 to TRBJ2-4; TRBD1 aligns across 9 bases. With V trimmed by 5 bases and J by 7 bases, 3 bases remained unmatched. The CDR3 contains 13 residues. Germline V gene data show CDR1 as SEHNR and CDR2 as FQNEAQ (reference sequence). Here the CDR3 DNA reads TGTGCCAGCAGCGCCGGACAGGGGAACATTCAGTACTTC. It encodes CASSAGQGNIQYF.

The rearrangement uses TRBV4-2 and TRBJ2-5, with TRBD2 identical over 11 bases. Germline lookup yields CDR1 LGHNA and CDR2 YNFKEQ. Trimming removed 1 base from V and 5 bases from J; junction bases left unmatched: 6. The CDR3 loop spans 16 amino acids. This CDR3 reads CASSQGASGGTETQYF. The CDR3, as DNA: TGTGCCAGCAGCCAAGGGGCTAGCGGGGGGACCGAGACCCAGTACTTC.

This clone has more than one count but fewer than ten. This chain joins TRBV6-5 and TRBJ1-4, with 8 bases lining up with TRBD1. V shed 6 bases and J 0 bases; nucleotides not matched to a gene: 0. From germline, CDR1 is MNHEY and CDR2 SVGAGI. This CDR3 is built from 14 residues. CDR3 bases: TGTGCCAGCAGGACAGGGGCAACTAATGAAAAACTGTTTTTT. As protein: CASRTGATNEKLFF.

As to this clone: Additional DNA sequences in this sample encode the identical CDR3. The V call is TRBV30, the J call TRBJ1-1; D is perhaps TRBD1 (5 bases). Germline V lookup: CDR1 GTSNPN, CDR2 SVGIG (reference sequence). The germline V and J ends were trimmed by 0 bases and 3 bases, with 8 bases remaining between them. The length of the CDR3 is 13 residues. The chain's CDR3 is CAWSVRGDTEAFF. In nucleotides, the CDR3 is TGTGCCTGGAGTGTACGGGGGGACACTGAAGCTTTCTTT.

This rearrangement joins TRBV4-1 to TRBJ2-5; 10 bases line up with TRBD1. The CDR3 has 16 residues. CDR1 and CDR2 (germline): MGHRA, YSYEKL. V was clipped by 4 bases and J by 5 bases; unmatched bases: 10. CDR3 nucleotide sequence: TGCGCCAGCAGCCTAGGAGGGACAGGGGAGATCGAGACCCAGTACTTC. Its protein is CASSLGGTGEIETQYF.

The chain uses TRBV5-8 and TRBJ1-3; D unclear. CDR3 length: 14 amino acids. The V end was cut by 2 bases, the J end by 0 bases, with 6 bases between. The germline CDR1 and CDR2 sequences are SGHTS and YDEGEE. The CDR3 DNA sequence: TGTGCCAGCAGCTTTCGGGTCTCTGGAAACACCATATATTTT. Its translation: CASSFRVSGNTIYF.

The chain links TRBV5-1 to TRBJ2-5, with TRBD2 matching over 7 bases. The length of the CDR3 is 14 residues. The trim removed 4 bases at V and 4 bases at J, leaving 7 bases unmatched. Germline-derived CDR1 and CDR2 are SGHRS and YFSETQ. The CDR3 nucleotides are TGCGCCAGCAGCACGGGTCGCGGGGGAGAGACCCAGTACTTC. Its protein product is CASSTGRGGETQYF.

With regard to this clone: The germline gene is not matched at one end of the junction; a read error may be the cause. The same CDR3 also results from other DNA sequences found in this sample. The chain is built from TRBV4-2 and TRBJ2-5; 7 positions match TRBD1. The germline gives CDR1 LGHNA, CDR2 YNFKEQ. This CDR3 is built from 15 residues. The CDR3 DNA sequence: TGTGCTAGCAGCCCGGGACAGTCGGCCAGAGTGACCCAGTACTTC. Amino acids: CASSPGQSARVTQYF.

This rearrangement joins TRBV5-4 to TRBJ1-3, with unresolved D. This CDR3 region has 16 residues. Trimming took off 0 bases at V and 1 base at J, with 11 bases between the two ends. Germline V gene data show CDR1 as SGHNT and CDR2 as YYREEE (reference sequence). The CDR3 region is CASSLDPTRSGNTIYF. In nucleotides, the CDR3 is TGTGCCAGCAGCTTGGATCCTACAAGGTCTGGAAACACCATATATTTT.

The chain links TRBV19 to TRBJ2-3; 7 bases are shared with TRBD1. Germline V lookup: CDR1 LNHDA, CDR2 SQIVND (reference sequence). Trimming took 5 bases from V and 0 from J; bases not matched to a gene: 8. This CDR3 is built from 16 residues. The CDR3 region is CASSPQGTVSTDTQYF. CDR3 coding DNA: TGTGCCAGTAGTCCGCAGGGGACAGTCAGCACAGATACGCAGTATTTT.

The chain employs TRBV5-6 and TRBJ1-2; 7 bases are a match to TRBD1. Germline CDR1 SGHDT, CDR2 YYEEEE. V trimming: 1 base; J trimming: 5 bases; junction bases outside the gene matches: 5. The CDR3 runs to 14 residues. CDR3 sequence: CASSLSRGLYGYTF. The DNA of the CDR3 is TGTGCCAGCAGCTTGAGCAGGGGGTTATATGGCTACACCTTC. Together with reference TRBV5-6 and TRBJ1-2, the CDR3 gives the full variable domain: DAGVTQSPTHLIKTRGQQVTLRCSPKSGHDTVSWYQQALGQGPQFIFQYYEEEERQRGNFPDRFSGHQFPNYSSELNVNALLLGDSALYLCASSLSRGLYGYTFGSGTRLTVV.

The chain carries TRBV4-1 and TRBJ1-5; the D is unclear. CDR3 length: 17 residues. V shed 0 bases and J shed 0 bases, with 12 bases lying between them. The V gene's germline CDR1 is MGHRA and CDR2 YSYEKL. CDR3 DNA: TGCGCCAGCAGCCAAGAGGGCAGCCGATATAGCAATCAGCCCCAGCATTTT. Residues: CASSQEGSRYSNQPQHF.

In the case of this clone: Distinct nucleotide sequences in the sample also encode this CDR3. The chain joins TRBV5-1 to TRBJ2-1, with 7 positions matching TRBD1. Germline CDR1 and CDR2: SGHRS and YFSETQ. This CDR3 comprises 14 residues. The trim removed 4 bases at V and 0 bases at J, leaving 1 base unmatched. The DNA for the CDR3 is TGCGCCAGCAGCAGGGACAGCTCCTACAATGAGCAGTTCTTC. Translation gives CASSRDSSYNEQFF.

Here the CDR3 DNA reads TGTGCCAGCAGTGAAGATCTAAGAGCGAACACTGAAGCTTTCTTT. This sequence encodes CASSEDLRANTEAFF. The J gene is TRBJ1-1, the V gene TRBV2, with D unresolved. V lost 1 base to trimming and J lost 1 base, with 10 bases between them. Germline V CDR1 and CDR2: SNHLY, FYNNEI. This CDR3 spans 15 amino acids.

The sample holds one count of this clone. The V call is TRBV10-2, the J call TRBJ2-1, with D perhaps given as TRBD1 or TRBD2 (6 bases each). V was shortened by 4 bases and J by 10 bases, with 14 bases between the two germline ends. The germline V gene has CDR1 WSHSY and CDR2 SAAADI. The CDR3 length is 13 residues. The CDR3 region is CASSGWGAGEQFF. In nucleotides, the CDR3 is TGCGCCAGCAGTGGGTGGGGGGCTGGGGAGCAGTTCTTC.

This clone has only a few counts. V gene TRBV14 combines with J gene TRBJ1-1; D is perhaps TRBD1 (5 bases). The germline V and J ends were trimmed by 6 bases and 11 bases, with 13 bases remaining between them. The CDR3 is 11 amino acids. Germline lookup yields CDR1 SGHDN and CDR2 FVKESK. In nucleotides, the CDR3 is TGTGCCAGCAGTTCGCGGGACTGGGCTTTCTTT. As protein: CASSSRDWAFF. Filled out from reference TRBV14 and TRBJ1-1, the complete variable domain reads EAGVTQFPSHSVIEKGQTVTLRCDPISGHDNLYWYRRVMGKEIKFLLHFVKESKQDESGMPNNRFLAERTGGTYSTLKVQPAELEDSGVYFCASSSRDWAFFGQGTRLTVV.

CDR3 DNA sequence: TGTGCCAGCAGTTACTCGAAAAGAGATGGCTACACCTTC. Amino acid sequence: CASSYSKRDGYTF. The rearrangement joins TRBV6-6 to TRBJ1-2; no clear D gene. CDR3 length equals 13 residues. V was pared by 0 bases and J by 6 bases, with 8 bases between. Looked up from germline, CDR1 is MNHNY and CDR2 is SVGAGI (reference sequence).

The rearrangement uses TRBV7-6 and TRBJ2-1, with 8 bases lining up with TRBD2. This CDR3 has 17 amino acids. The germline V gene has CDR1 SGHVS and CDR2 FNYEAQ. Losses at the gene ends were 1 base for V and 5 bases for J; bases not matched to a gene: 10. The CDR3 coding sequence is TGTGCCAGCAGCTTAGTAATCGGGCGGGGGGCGAACAATGAGCAGTTCTTC. Translating it yields CASSLVIGRGANNEQFF.

The chain couples TRBV7-8 to TRBJ2-2; D is possibly TRBD2 (5 bases). CDR1 and CDR2 (germline): SGHVS, FQNEAQ. The CDR3 runs to 15 residues. The ends were cut back, 0 bases at V and 4 bases at J, with 9 bases in the middle. The CDR3 region is CASSLAAAGTGELFF. Here the CDR3 DNA reads TGTGCCAGCAGCTTAGCTGCGGCGGGCACCGGGGAGCTGTTTTTT.

The V call is TRBV19, the J call TRBJ1-5; 7 nucleotides line up with TRBD1. J lost 6 bases, V lost 6 bases, and 11 bases had no gene match. From germline, CDR1 is LNHDA and CDR2 SQIVND (reference sequence). There are 15 residues in the CDR3. The CDR3 sequence: CASSTRDRKGQPQHF. CDR3 sequence (DNA): TGTGCCAGTAGCACCCGGGACAGAAAAGGTCAGCCCCAGCATTTT.

The rearrangement joins TRBV19 to TRBJ1-4; perhaps TRBD1 as D (5 bases). The length of the CDR3 is 17 residues. V was cut by 5 bases and J by 2 bases, with 18 bases left in between. Germline CDR1 reads LNHDA; CDR2 reads SQIVND (reference sequence). The CDR3 sequence is CASSLGVRFSTNEKLFF. DNA for the CDR3: TGTGCCAGTAGTTTGGGGGTACGGTTTTCCACTAATGAAAAACTGTTTTTT.